This T cell receptor (beta chain) comes out of a study of blood T cell repertoires in COVID-19. As processed by the authors: Amplification of reference gene primers provided the estimated nucleated cell counts. Sequencing was performed with immunoSEQ multiplex PCR; in TCRdb, only in-frame clones are kept and a portion is missing. For V, J and clone size, that table is used; D and trimming come from the DNA. The sample lists roughly 330,000 clones, 80% to 90% occurring once. Trimming stripped 4 bases from V and 4 bases from J, with 9 bases between. The CDR3 runs to 14 residues. Germline V CDR1 and CDR2: SGDLS, YYNGEE.

The material sequenced was PBMCs or T cells enriched from blood (not recorded which). The chain recombines TRBV9 with TRBJ2-6; the D is unclear. This TCR derives from a woman in her twenties or thirties who had recovered from COVID-19. The CDR3 here is CASSPASGANVLTF. CDR3 sequence (DNA): TGTGCCAGCAGCCCCGCGTCCGGGGCCAACGTCCTGACTTTC.